This is a list of T cell receptor beta chains from one sample in a study of OX40 agonist ivuxolimab in advanced cancers. The repertoire was sequenced with immunoSEQ multiplex PCR; TCRdb's copy has only in-frame clones and lacks some. Of about 41,000 clones listed, around 87% were seen once; the top ten hold roughly 3.6%. The sample in question was CD4+ or CD8+ T cells sorted from blood, obtained in a trial of the OX40 agonist ivuxolimab. The origin of the receptors is an adult with an advanced solid tumor such as melanoma, head and neck, liver or kidney cancer. Both conserved end residues are part of each CDR3. Fields, in order: J gene, clone size, V gene, D gene, CDR3 DNA, CDR3 protein. The D gene is left open where the match is weak. Clone size is not always given. Where it is, it says once, few, many or a class for expanded clones.

TRBJ2-2 | . | TRBV19 | TRBD2 | TGTGCCAGTAGTAAGCGGGAGGCCCTGATCGGGGAGCTGTTTTTT | CASSKREALIGELFF
TRBJ2-3 | . | TRBV10-3 | . | TGTGCCATCAGGAGTCAGGATACGCAGTATTTT | CAIRSQDTQYF
TRBJ2-7 | . | TRBV7-9 | TRBD2 | TGTGCCAGCAGCCCTAGCGGGAGATGGAACGAGCAGTACTTC | CASSPSGRWNEQYF
TRBJ2-3 | . | TRBV5-4 | TRBD1 | TGTGCCAGCAGCTTAACAGGGGACAGCACAGATACGCAGTATTTT | CASSLTGDSTDTQYF
TRBJ2-4 | . | TRBV11-3 | . | TGTGCCAGCAGCTTAGTTTACACAGCGGACATTCAGTACTTC | CASSLVYTADIQYF
TRBJ1-4 | . | TRBV10-3 | . | TGTGCCATCGCTATCGCAACTAATGAAAAACTGTTTTTT | CAIAIATNEKLFF
TRBJ1-2 | once | TRBV28 | . | TGTGCCAGCAGTTTACCCGACAGGTCCTCTTTGGGCTACACCTTC | CASSLPDRSSLGYTF
TRBJ1-5 | . | TRBV19 | . | TGTGCCAGTAGTATCTCTGGTTTCCCGGGGTTTTACAATCAGCCCCAGCATTTT | CASSISGFPGFYNQPQHF
TRBJ2-3 | . | TRBV7-2 | . | TGTGCCAGCAGCCCAACGACTAGCACAGATACGCAGTATTTT | CASSPTTSTDTQYF
TRBJ2-3 | . | TRBV10-3 | TRBD1 | TGTGCCATCAAACCAGGACAGGGGCCAAACACAGATACGCAGTATTTT | CAIKPGQGPNTDTQYF
TRBJ2-3 | . | TRBV10-1 | . | TGCGCCAGCAGCGCCGGGACGGGAACCTATACGCAGTATTTT | CASSAGTGTYTQYF
TRBJ1-4 | . | TRBV9 | . | TGTGCCAGCAGCGTGACGGCCGCAACTAATGAAAAACTGTTTTTT | CASSVTAATNEKLFF
TRBJ1-2 | . | TRBV7-9 | . | TGTGCCAGCAGCTTTATCCCGGGCGCCCGGGGCTATGGCTACACCTTC | CASSFIPGARGYGYTF
TRBJ1-4 | . | TRBV28 | . | TGTGCCAGCATAGGCACAGAAGTTGCTAATGAAAAACTGTTTTTT | CASIGTEVANEKLFF
TRBJ1-5 | . | TRBV7-2 | TRBD1 | TGTGCCAGCAGCTTAGTTCAGGGGGGAGGACAGCCCCAGCATTTT | CASSLVQGGGQPQHF
TRBJ2-7 | . | TRBV28 | TRBD1 | TGTGCCAGCAGCCCTGTTTGGGCAGGGGGCTCTTACGAGCAGTACTTC | CASSPVWAGGSYEQYF
TRBJ1-3 | once | TRBV27 | . | TGTGCCAGCAGTTTATCCTTTAGGACAAACGGAAACACCATATATTTT | CASSLSFRTNGNTIYF
TRBJ1-5 | once | TRBV6-5 | . | TGTGCCAGCAGTTACGACTTCGGCCGGGCCCAGCATTTT | CASSYDFGRAQHF
TRBJ2-6 | . | TRBV11-1 | . | TGTGCCAGCAGCTTAGTCTACTCTGGGGCCAACGTCCTGACTTTC | CASSLVYSGANVLTF
TRBJ1-2 | . | TRBV19 | . | TGTGCCAGTAGTACGGGGTTTAACTATGGCTACACCTTC | CASSTGFNYGYTF
TRBJ2-1 | . | TRBV27 | . | TGTGCCAGCAGTCCCTCCCCCCAAGGACTCCGGTCCTACAATGAGCAGTTCTTC | CASSPSPQGLRSYNEQFF
TRBJ2-2 | . | TRBV9 | . | TGTGCCAGCAGCGACGGGGGTTCGGCCTTAGGGACCGGGGAGCTGTTTTTT | CASSDGGSALGTGELFF
TRBJ1-1 | . | TRBV7-2 | . | TGTGCCAGCAGCCCCCGTGGGGGGCGAAACACTGAAGCTTTCTTT | CASSPRGGRNTEAFF
TRBJ1-6 | . | TRBV7-9 | TRBD1 | TGTGCCAGCAGCCCCGGGACAGGGGGTTCACCCCTCCACTTT | CASSPGTGGSPLHF
TRBJ1-1 | few | TRBV27 | . | TGTGCCAGCAGTTTTCTTCGGGGCACCAACACTGAAGCTTTCTTT | CASSFLRGTNTEAFF
TRBJ1-5 | . | TRBV10-3 | . | TGTGCCATCAGTGAGTGGGGGAGCTACTACAGCAATCAGCCCCAGCATTTT | CAISEWGSYYSNQPQHF
TRBJ1-5 | . | TRBV30 | . | TGTGCCTGGAGTGAATCTCGGGTGAGCAATCAGCCCCAGCATTTT | CAWSESRVSNQPQHF
TRBJ2-1 | . | TRBV30 | . | TGTGCCTGGAGGGCCGATAATGAGCAGTTCTTC | CAWRADNEQFF
TRBJ1-2 | . | TRBV6-1 | . | TGTGCCAGCAGTGTTTCACTGGGCTATGGCTACACCTTC | CASSVSLGYGYTF
TRBJ2-7 | . | TRBV10-3 | . | TGTGCCATCAGTGAGCCGCCCGGACGGGAGTACGAGCAGTACTTC | CAISEPPGREYEQYF
TRBJ2-3 | . | TRBV5-4 | TRBD2 | TGTGCCAGCAGCCCGACTAGCGGGAGCTATGATACGCAGTATTTT | CASSPTSGSYDTQYF
TRBJ2-3 | . | TRBV28 | TRBD1 | TGTGCCAGCAGCCTGACAGGGTGGCGCACAGATACGCAGTATTTT | CASSLTGWRTDTQYF
TRBJ2-3 | . | TRBV7-9 | . | TGTGCCAGCAGCGCCACAGATACGCAGTATTTT | CASSATDTQYF
TRBJ2-7 | . | TRBV6-6 | . | TGTGCCAGCAGTTCGACAGGTAGAATCTACGAGCAGTACTTC | CASSSTGRIYEQYF
TRBJ2-4 | . | TRBV5-6 | . | TGTGCCAGCAGCTTGTGGAACATTCAGTACTTC | CASSLWNIQYF
TRBJ1-3 | . | TRBV5-1 | . | TGCGCCAGCAGCTTGTATGGAAACACCATATATTTT | CASSLYGNTIYF
TRBJ2-3 | . | TRBV5-4 | . | TGTGCCAGCAGCTTGGCCGGGGTAGGAGATACGCAGTATTTT | CASSLAGVGDTQYF
TRBJ2-1 | . | TRBV28 | . | TGTGCCAGCAGTTTTCTTAATGAGCAGTTCTTC | CASSFLNEQFF
TRBJ2-1 | . | TRBV4-3 | . | TGCGCCAGCAGCCGGACTTACAATGAGCAGTTCTTC | CASSRTYNEQFF
TRBJ1-2 | . | TRBV18 | . | TGTGCCAGCTCACCACAGGCAAAGGGGGACTATGGCTACACCTTC | CASSPQAKGDYGYTF
TRBJ1-2 | . | TRBV29-1 | . | TGCAGCGTTGAAACACCTAACTATGGCTACACCTTC | CSVETPNYGYTF